A selection of T cell receptor beta chains follows, all from one sample in a study of shared clonotypes between healthy human individuals. The repertoire was sequenced with immunoSEQ multiplex PCR; TCRdb's copy has only in-frame clones and lacks some. Of 1.4 million or so clones listed, 98% were seen once; the top ten hold about 0.35%. The sample taken for sequencing was naive CD4+ T cells sorted from blood. The receptors shown here come from a man aged 30 to 45 in good health. Both conserved end residues are part of each CDR3. Fields, in order: D gene, V gene, clone size, J gene, CDR3 protein, CDR3 DNA. The D gene is left open where the match is weak. Some rows have no size entry. The others give once, few or many, or a class for an expanded clone.

NA	TRBV4-1	NA	TRBJ1-1	CASSQDSGRSEAFF	TGCGCCAGCAGCCAAGATTCAGGACGGAGTGAAGCTTTCTTT
NA	TRBV5-1	NA	TRBJ2-3	CASSLEPADTQYF	TGCGCCAGCAGCTTGGAACCCGCCGATACGCAGTATTTT
NA	TRBV30	NA	TRBJ1-5	CAWAGQNQPQHF	TGTGCCTGGGCAGGGCAGAATCAGCCCCAGCATTTT
NA	TRBV9	NA	TRBJ2-1	CASSPEGPLGQFF	TGTGCCAGCAGCCCAGAAGGCCCTCTAGGACAGTTCTTC
TRBD1	TRBV28	NA	TRBJ1-1	CASSLDRAFEAFF	TGTGCCAGCAGCTTGGACAGGGCCTTTGAAGCTTTCTTT
NA	TRBV10-3	NA	TRBJ2-3	CAISGGSTDTQYF	TGTGCCATCAGTGGGGGTTCCACAGATACGCAGTATTTT
NA	TRBV5-1	NA	TRBJ2-7	CASSLPGTGSYEQYF	TGCGCCAGCTCGCTCCCGGGTACCGGATCCTACGAGCAGTACTTC
TRBD2	TRBV2	NA	TRBJ2-7	CASVPGLSAYEQYF	TGTGCCAGTGTCCCGGGACTATCGGCCTACGAGCAGTACTTC
TRBD2	TRBV5-1	NA	TRBJ2-3	CASSFDPSGSTDTQYF	TGCGCCAGCAGCTTTGACCCTAGCGGGAGCACAGATACGCAGTATTTT
NA	TRBV5-4	NA	TRBJ1-4	CASSFSPGLSEKLFF	TGTGCCAGCAGCTTTTCGCCAGGGTTAAGTGAAAAACTGTTTTTT
NA	TRBV2	NA	TRBJ2-7	CASSLRLEQYF	TGTGCCAGCAGTCTCCGGTTGGAGCAGTACTTC
TRBD1	TRBV27	NA	TRBJ2-1	CASSLVIRDRDPQEQFF	TGTGCCAGCAGTTTGGTAATCCGGGACAGGGATCCTCAGGAGCAGTTCTTC
NA	TRBV29-1	NA	TRBJ1-1	CSVKGRMNTEAFF	TGCAGCGTCAAGGGACGGATGAACACTGAAGCTTTCTTT
NA	TRBV7-2	NA	TRBJ2-1	CASSTTRGNNEQFF	TGTGCCAGCAGCACCACTCGGGGAAACAATGAGCAGTTCTTC
NA	TRBV25-1	NA	TRBJ2-2	CASSPLRGALGTGELFF	TGTGCCAGCAGCCCCCTCCGGGGGGCGTTGGGGACCGGGGAGCTGTTTTTT
TRBD2	TRBV7-9	NA	TRBJ2-4	CASSQSSGVVNIQYF	TGTGCCAGCAGCCAAAGTAGCGGGGTAGTAAACATTCAGTACTTC
TRBD1	TRBV18	once	TRBJ2-7	CASGTAMGPFYEQYF	TGTGCCAGCGGGACAGCAATGGGACCCTTCTACGAGCAGTACTTC
NA	TRBV7-9	NA	TRBJ1-1	CASRPGVNTEAFF	TGTGCCAGCAGACCAGGGGTGAACACTGAAGCTTTCTTT
NA	TRBV6-5	NA	TRBJ2-2	CASSQIGGTGELFF	TGTGCCAGCAGTCAAATAGGGGGAACCGGGGAGCTGTTTTTT
TRBD1	TRBV5-4	NA	TRBJ2-7	CASSLPGTDSAQYF	TGTGCCAGCAGCTTACCCGGGACAGACTCCGCGCAGTACTTC
NA	TRBV7-2	NA	TRBJ1-1	CASSLAREPPMNTEAFF	TGTGCCAGCAGCTTAGCGAGAGAGCCCCCGATGAACACTGAAGCTTTCTTT
TRBD1	TRBV5-6	NA	TRBJ1-5	CASSLLAGGAGQPQHF	TGTGCCAGCAGCTTGTTGGCAGGGGGCGCCGGTCAGCCCCAGCATTTT
TRBD2	TRBV18	NA	TRBJ2-1	CASSLPGLAGGEQFF	TGTGCCAGCTCACTCCCCGGACTAGCGGGAGGTGAGCAGTTCTTC
NA	TRBV2	NA	TRBJ2-5	CASSEGGWGTQYF	TGTGCCAGCAGTGAAGGGGGTTGGGGGACCCAGTACTTC
NA	TRBV28	NA	TRBJ2-7	CASSQPQGRGNEQYF	TGTGCCAGCAGTCAACCTCAGGGGCGAGGGAACGAGCAGTACTTC
NA	TRBV7-8	NA	TRBJ2-5	CASSLISGLLAQETQYF	TGTGCCAGCAGCTTAATCTCAGGGTTACTAGCCCAAGAGACCCAGTACTTC
NA	TRBV2	NA	TRBJ2-7	CASSGAGISAYEQYF	TGTGCCAGCAGTGGGGCGGGGATTTCGGCTTACGAGCAGTACTTC
TRBD2	TRBV11-2	NA	TRBJ2-1	CASSSGLALTSGEQFF	TGTGCCAGCAGCTCAGGACTAGCGCTAACTTCGGGGGAGCAGTTCTTC
NA	TRBV28	NA	TRBJ1-1	CASSPPTSMNTEAFF	TGTGCCAGCAGTCCCCCTACATCCATGAACACTGAAGCTTTCTTT
NA	TRBV6-5	NA	TRBJ2-7	CASSPLSQSSHEQYF	TGTGCCAGCAGTCCCTTGAGCCAAAGCTCCCACGAGCAGTACTTC
NA	TRBV30	NA	TRBJ1-2	CAWSGEYGPRNLYTF	TGTGCCTGGAGTGGTGAATACGGACCCCGAAATCTCTACACCTTC
TRBD1	TRBV18	NA	TRBJ2-6	CASSPISGTGTGISGANVLTF	TGTGCCAGCTCACCAATCTCGGGTACAGGGACAGGAATCTCTGGGGCCAACGTCCTGACTTTC
NA	TRBV29-1	NA	TRBJ2-5	CSVEDGIETQYF	TGCAGCGTTGAGGACGGGATAGAGACCCAGTACTTC
NA	TRBV28	NA	TRBJ1-2	CASMRGFGYGYTF	TGTGCCAGCATGAGGGGGTTTGGCTATGGCTACACCTTC
NA	TRBV29-1	NA	TRBJ2-1	CSVVGDAYNEQFF	TGCAGCGTTGTGGGGGATGCCTACAATGAGCAGTTCTTC
TRBD1	TRBV5-4	NA	TRBJ2-7	CASSLAGYRGRGEQYF	TGTGCCAGCAGCTTGGCGGGTTACAGGGGGCGAGGCGAGCAGTACTTC
TRBD1	TRBV4-2	NA	TRBJ1-5	CASSERTGGVNQPQHF	TGTGCCAGCAGCGAACGGACAGGGGGCGTCAATCAGCCCCAGCATTTT
NA	TRBV13	NA	TRBJ1-2	CASSLELGRINYGYTF	TGTGCCAGCAGCTTAGAGTTGGGACGGATTAACTATGGCTACACCTTC
TRBD2	TRBV4-1	NA	TRBJ2-1	CASSQGGLAVYNEQFF	TGCGCCAGCAGCCAAGGTGGGCTAGCGGTATACAATGAGCAGTTCTTC
TRBD2	TRBV28	NA	TRBJ2-7	CASIRAGGGSYEQYF	TGTGCCAGCATCCGTGCGGGAGGCGGATCCTACGAGCAGTACTTC
NA	TRBV10-2	NA	TRBJ2-3	CASLVMGDTQYF	TGCGCCAGCCTTGTGATGGGAGATACGCAGTATTTT
NA	TRBV19	NA	TRBJ2-6	CASSIQPSGANVLTF	TGTGCCAGTAGCATACAGCCCTCTGGGGCCAACGTCCTGACTTTC
NA	TRBV19	NA	TRBJ1-2	CASSVDKSNYGYTF	TGTGCCAGTAGTGTGGACAAATCTAACTATGGCTACACCTTC
NA	TRBV2	NA	TRBJ2-3	CASNDFPGLLTDTQYF	TGTGCCAGCAACGACTTTCCGGGACTGCTCACAGATACGCAGTATTTT
TRBD2	TRBV7-3	NA	TRBJ2-7	CASSLTSGSSYEQYF	TGTGCCAGCAGCCTGACTAGCGGGAGTAGTTACGAGCAGTACTTC
NA	TRBV29-1	NA	TRBJ1-1	CSVVNTEAFF	TGCAGCGTGGTGAACACTGAAGCTTTCTTT
NA	TRBV18	NA	TRBJ2-5	CASSPRETKETQYF	TGTGCCAGCTCACCACGGGAAACCAAAGAGACCCAGTACTTC
NA	TRBV9	NA	TRBJ2-1	CASSVVLGGTNEQFF	TGTGCCAGCAGCGTAGTGTTGGGTGGAACCAATGAGCAGTTCTTC
TRBD2	TRBV9	NA	TRBJ2-5	CASSATSGAFQETQYF	TGTGCCAGCAGCGCCACTAGCGGGGCTTTCCAAGAGACCCAGTACTTC
NA	TRBV5-6	NA	TRBJ2-1	CASSLFPADYNEQFF	TGTGCCAGCAGCTTGTTTCCAGCTGACTACAATGAGCAGTTCTTC